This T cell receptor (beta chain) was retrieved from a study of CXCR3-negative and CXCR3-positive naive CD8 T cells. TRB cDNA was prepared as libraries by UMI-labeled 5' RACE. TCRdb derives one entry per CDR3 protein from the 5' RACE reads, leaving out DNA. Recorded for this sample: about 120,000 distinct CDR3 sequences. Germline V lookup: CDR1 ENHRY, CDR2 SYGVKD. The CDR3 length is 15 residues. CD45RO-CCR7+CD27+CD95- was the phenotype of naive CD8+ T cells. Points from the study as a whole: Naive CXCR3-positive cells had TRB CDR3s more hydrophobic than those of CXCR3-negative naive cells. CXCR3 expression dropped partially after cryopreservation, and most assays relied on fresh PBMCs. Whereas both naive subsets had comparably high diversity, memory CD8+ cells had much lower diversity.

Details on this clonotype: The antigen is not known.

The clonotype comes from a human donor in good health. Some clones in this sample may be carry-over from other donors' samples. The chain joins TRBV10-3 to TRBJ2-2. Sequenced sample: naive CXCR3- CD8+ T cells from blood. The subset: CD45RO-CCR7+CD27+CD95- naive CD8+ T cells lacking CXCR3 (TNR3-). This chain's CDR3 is CAIPETDGDTGELFF.